These T cell receptor beta chains were read from a single sample in a study of cytomegalovirus exposure and HLA in healthy donors. Data came from immunoSEQ multiplex PCR; TCRdb stores just in-frame clones and leaves some out. The repertoire includes about 160,000 clones, 91% of them detected once, and roughly 3% sits in the top ten. The material sequenced was PBMCs. These receptors originate from a woman aged 18-29 years in good health and CMV-seropositive. CDR3s include the opening cysteine and the closing phenylalanine or tryptophan. The D gene is left open where the match is weak. Only some rows state a clone size, as once, few, many or a class for expanded clones.

J: TRBJ2-2
size: -
V: TRBV4-2
D: TRBD2
CDR3: CASSQNLGLAGGIGELFF
DNA: TGTGCCAGCAGCCAAAACCTCGGACTAGCGGGGGGAATCGGGGAGCTGTTTTTT

J: TRBJ1-1
size: once
V: TRBV9
D: TRBD1
CDR3: CASSVVGGGGYTEAFF
DNA: TGTGCCAGCAGCGTAGTTGGAGGGGGCGGGTACACTGAAGCTTTCTTT

J: TRBJ2-3
size: few
V: TRBV6-4
D: TRBD2
CDR3: CASSASGGTDTQYF
DNA: TGTGCCAGCAGTGCTAGCGGTGGGACAGATACGCAGTATTTT

J: TRBJ1-1
size: -
V: TRBV6-1
D: -
CDR3: CASSGKWGEGTEAFF
DNA: TGTGCCAGCAGTGGAAAGTGGGGGGAGGGGACTGAAGCTTTCTTT

J: TRBJ2-2
size: -
V: TRBV25-1
D: -
CDR3: CASSKQGGGVAGELFF
DNA: TGTGCCAGCAGTAAACAGGGAGGGGGAGTAGCCGGGGAGCTGTTTTTT

J: TRBJ1-1
size: -
V: TRBV7-3
D: TRBD1
CDR3: CASSRQGKNTEAFF
DNA: TGTGCCAGCAGCCGACAGGGGAAGAACACTGAAGCTTTCTTT

J: TRBJ2-3
size: -
V: TRBV2
D: TRBD1
CDR3: CASSTQGAGADTQYF
DNA: TGTGCCAGCAGCACACAGGGGGCGGGGGCAGATACGCAGTATTTT

J: TRBJ2-3
size: -
V: TRBV28
D: -
CDR3: CASSSQTQSSDTQYF
DNA: TGTGCCAGCAGTTCTCAGACTCAAAGCTCAGATACGCAGTATTTT

J: TRBJ2-7
size: -
V: TRBV6-1
D: -
CDR3: CASSEGGTGLYEQYF
DNA: TGTGCCAGCAGTGAGGGGGGGACAGGTTTGTACGAGCAGTACTTC

J: TRBJ1-4
size: -
V: TRBV15
D: -
CDR3: CATSSPFTGRHEKLFF
DNA: TGTGCCACCAGCAGCCCATTTACAGGGCGGCATGAAAAACTGTTTTTT

J: TRBJ2-3
size: -
V: TRBV7-8
D: TRBD1
CDR3: CASSLGTGLGTDTQYF
DNA: TGTGCCAGCAGCTTAGGGACAGGGCTAGGCACAGATACGCAGTATTTT

J: TRBJ1-4
size: few
V: TRBV19
D: -
CDR3: CASSIGTTTNEKLFF
DNA: TGTGCCAGTAGTATAGGGACAACGACTAATGAAAAACTGTTTTTT

J: TRBJ2-1
size: once
V: TRBV7-7
D: -
CDR3: CASSLGTKYNEQFF
DNA: TGTGCCAGCAGCTTAGGCACTAAATACAATGAGCAGTTCTTC

J: TRBJ2-7
size: -
V: TRBV27
D: TRBD1
CDR3: CASSLGTGGNEQYF
DNA: TGTGCCAGCAGTTTAGGGACAGGGGGGAACGAGCAGTACTTC

J: TRBJ1-2
size: -
V: TRBV27
D: -
CDR3: CASKAEAGGGYGYTF
DNA: TGTGCCAGCAAGGCGGAAGCCGGTGGTGGCTATGGCTACACCTTC

J: TRBJ1-5
size: -
V: TRBV5-4
D: -
CDR3: CASSLAGSNQPQHF
DNA: TGTGCCAGCAGCTTGGCCGGGAGCAATCAGCCCCAGCATTTT

J: TRBJ1-5
size: -
V: TRBV5-4
D: TRBD1
CDR3: CASMVQGDDQPQHF
DNA: TGTGCCAGCATGGTACAGGGGGACGATCAGCCCCAGCATTTT

J: TRBJ2-7
size: -
V: TRBV27
D: TRBD1
CDR3: CASSPTGTGGTYEQYF
DNA: TGTGCCAGCAGTCCGACCGGGACAGGGGGCACCTACGAGCAGTACTTC

J: TRBJ1-2
size: few
V: TRBV30
D: TRBD1
CDR3: CAWSGWGPTGADWYGYTF
DNA: TGTGCCTGGAGCGGTTGGGGACCCACAGGGGCGGATTGGTATGGCTACACCTTC

J: TRBJ2-7
size: -
V: TRBV7-9
D: TRBD1
CDR3: CASSLDIWRGQGAHEQYF
DNA: TGTGCCAGCAGCTTAGATATATGGAGAGGACAGGGGGCACACGAGCAGTACTTC

J: TRBJ2-5
size: -
V: TRBV10-3
D: TRBD2
CDR3: CATGGGVMETQYF
DNA: TGTGCCACCGGGGGGGGCGTCATGGAGACCCAGTACTTC

J: TRBJ1-4
size: -
V: TRBV27
D: -
CDR3: CASGYRLTNEKLFF
DNA: TGTGCCAGCGGGTACAGGTTAACTAATGAAAAACTGTTTTTT

J: TRBJ2-2
size: -
V: TRBV2
D: TRBD2
CDR3: CASSPMSLAGIMNTGELFF
DNA: TGTGCCAGCAGTCCAATGAGTCTAGCGGGTATAATGAACACCGGGGAGCTGTTTTTT

J: TRBJ1-2
size: -
V: TRBV29-1
D: TRBD1
CDR3: CSAGSDRAIYGYTF
DNA: TGCAGCGCTGGCAGCGACAGGGCGATCTATGGCTACACCTTC

J: TRBJ2-3
size: -
V: TRBV7-3
D: TRBD2
CDR3: CASSLPSGPTDTQYF
DNA: TGTGCCAGCAGCTTACCTAGCGGGCCCACAGATACGCAGTATTTT

J: TRBJ2-1
size: -
V: TRBV18
D: -
CDR3: CASSHRRGGEQANEQFF
DNA: TGTGCCAGCTCACACCGAAGGGGGGGAGAGCAGGCAAATGAGCAGTTCTTC

J: TRBJ1-6
size: -
V: TRBV14
D: -
CDR3: CASSQVAGSSYNSPLHF
DNA: TGTGCCAGCAGCCAAGTGGCAGGAAGCTCCTATAATTCACCCCTCCACTTT

J: TRBJ1-5
size: -
V: TRBV27
D: -
CDR3: CASSFRVSNQPQHF
DNA: TGTGCCAGCAGTTTCAGGGTTAGCAATCAGCCCCAGCATTTT

J: TRBJ2-1
size: -
V: TRBV11-2
D: TRBD1
CDR3: CASSSAGTGGNEQFF
DNA: TGTGCCAGCAGCTCAGCCGGGACAGGGGGCAATGAGCAGTTCTTC

J: TRBJ1-1
size: -
V: TRBV28
D: TRBD1
CDR3: CASSSTGVEAFF
DNA: TGTGCCAGCAGTTCCACAGGGGTGGAAGCTTTCTTT

J: TRBJ2-1
size: -
V: TRBV10-3
D: TRBD2
CDR3: CATQAGGGYNEQFF
DNA: TGTGCCACGCAAGCGGGGGGCGGGTACAATGAGCAGTTCTTC

J: TRBJ2-2
size: -
V: TRBV9
D: -
CDR3: CASSVKASPTGELFF
DNA: TGTGCCAGCAGCGTAAAAGCCTCTCCAACCGGGGAGCTGTTTTTT

J: TRBJ2-3
size: -
V: TRBV7-2
D: TRBD2
CDR3: CASSLTGTSGDTQYF
DNA: TGTGCCAGCAGCCTGACTGGGACTAGCGGGGATACGCAGTATTTT

J: TRBJ2-5
size: -
V: TRBV27
D: -
CDR3: CASSLQGGQETQYF
DNA: TGTGCCAGCAGTTTGCAGGGGGGCCAAGAGACCCAGTACTTC

J: TRBJ2-6
size: -
V: TRBV10-3
D: -
CDR3: CASNPGVTGANVLTF
DNA: TGTGCCAGCAACCCAGGGGTCACTGGGGCCAACGTCCTGACTTTC

J: TRBJ1-3
size: -
V: TRBV30
D: -
CDR3: CAWSPTGNTIYF
DNA: TGTGCCTGGAGTCCCACTGGAAACACCATATATTTT

J: TRBJ1-5
size: -
V: TRBV4-2
D: TRBD1
CDR3: CASSQEGGQGDPYNQPQHF
DNA: TGTGCCAGCAGCCAAGAAGGAGGACAGGGCGATCCTTACAATCAGCCCCAGCATTTT

J: TRBJ1-5
size: -
V: TRBV4-1
D: -
CDR3: CASSQGTIGQPQHF
DNA: TGCGCCAGCAGCCAAGGGACTATAGGTCAGCCCCAGCATTTT

J: TRBJ1-2
size: -
V: TRBV6-1
D: -
CDR3: CASLGQGRNGYTF
DNA: TGTGCCAGTTTGGGGCAGGGGCGGAATGGCTACACCTTC

J: TRBJ2-4
size: -
V: TRBV4-2
D: TRBD2
CDR3: CASSQDLRGAENIQYF
DNA: TGTGCCAGCAGCCAAGATTTGCGGGGGGCTGAAAACATTCAGTACTTC

J: TRBJ1-5
size: -
V: TRBV5-1
D: TRBD1
CDR3: CASSLETGGNQPQHF
DNA: TGCGCCAGCAGCTTGGAGACAGGGGGCAATCAGCCCCAGCATTTT

J: TRBJ2-2
size: -
V: TRBV9
D: TRBD2
CDR3: CASSDGGRVTGELFF
DNA: TGTGCCAGCAGCGACGGGGGGAGGGTCACCGGGGAGCTGTTTTTT

J: TRBJ2-2
size: -
V: TRBV18
D: -
CDR3: CASSPRGSAANTGELFF
DNA: TGTGCCAGCTCACCCCGAGGTTCTGCGGCGAACACCGGGGAGCTGTTTTTT

J: TRBJ2-1
size: -
V: TRBV6-1
D: -
CDR3: CASSEVPGLNEQFF
DNA: TGTGCCAGCAGTGAAGTGCCAGGACTGAATGAGCAGTTCTTC

J: TRBJ1-2
size: -
V: TRBV29-1
D: TRBD1
CDR3: CSVGGQGNGYTF
DNA: TGCAGCGTTGGGGGACAGGGCAATGGCTACACCTTC

J: TRBJ1-2
size: -
V: TRBV25-1
D: -
CDR3: CASSGPGAGGYTF
DNA: TGTGCCAGCAGTGGACCAGGGGCGGGTGGCTACACCTTC

J: TRBJ1-2
size: once
V: TRBV5-1
D: -
CDR3: CASSTDRNNYGYTF
DNA: TGCGCCAGCAGCACCGACAGGAACAACTATGGCTACACCTTC